One sample yielded the 18 T cell receptor beta chains listed below, sequenced in a study of cytomegalovirus exposure and HLA in healthy donors. PCR used 60 Vbeta primers and 13 Jbeta primers. Sequencing was performed with immunoSEQ multiplex PCR; in TCRdb, only in-frame clones are kept and a portion is missing. The sample shows roughly 100,000 clones, over 80% of them seen only once. Source material: PBMCs. These receptor sequences come from a female donor in good health and CMV-seropositive.

This rearrangement joins TRBV7-9 to TRBJ2-1; the match to TRBD2 covers 8 bases. The CDR3 contains 14 residues. Germline V CDR1 and CDR2: SEHNR, FQNEAQ (reference sequence). Losses at the gene ends were 6 bases for V and 6 bases for J; bases not matched to a gene: 7. CDR3 amino acids: CASSPGGLINEQFF. As DNA, the CDR3 is TGTGCCAGCAGTCCGGGAGGGCTAATCAATGAGCAGTTCTTC. Combining the CDR3 with reference TRBV7-9 and TRBJ2-1 gives the whole variable domain DTGVSQNPRHKITKRGQNVTFRCDPISEHNRLYWYRQTLGQGPEFLTYFQNEAQLEKSRLLSDRFSAERPKGSFSTLEIQRTEQGDSAMYLCASSPGGLINEQFFGPGTRLTVL.

This CDR3 reads CASSAGREGPLGDTQYF. In DNA form, the CDR3 reads TGTGCCAGCAGCGCCGGGCGGGAGGGCCCTCTTGGAGATACGCAGTATTTT. V is TRBV7-6 and J is TRBJ2-3; 9 nucleotides match TRBD2. Germline V gene lookup returns CDR1 SGHVS and CDR2 FNYEAQ. With 5 bases clipped from V and 5 bases from J, the junction kept 14 bases outside the gene matches. The CDR3 is 17 amino acids.

This clone has a handful of counts. The chain is built from TRBV30 and TRBJ2-7, with 12 nucleotides matching TRBD1. This CDR3 spans 14 amino acids. V was clipped by 3 bases and J by 5 bases; unmatched bases: 5. Per the germline V gene, CDR1 is GTSNPN and CDR2 is SVGIG (reference sequence). CDR3 in amino acids: CAWRRGTGGDEQYF. The CDR3 region has the DNA TGTGCCTGGAGGCGGGGGACAGGGGGCGACGAGCAGTACTTC. The full variable domain, with the rest looked up from reference TRBV30 and TRBJ2-7, is SQTIHQWPATLVQPVGSPLSLECTVEGTSNPNLYWYRQAAGRGLQLLFYSVGIGQISSEVPQNLSASRPQDRQFILSSKKLLLSDSGFYLCAWRRGTGGDEQYFGPGTRLTVT.

The chain is built from TRBV5-1 and TRBJ2-5; no firm D call. The DNA end lines up better with TRBJ2-7; the J call may be wrong. Per the germline V gene, CDR1 is SGHRS and CDR2 is YFSETQ. The CDR3 contains 13 residues. CDR3 amino acids: CASSLGYPYEQYF. CDR3 DNA: TGCGCCAGCAGCTTGGGATATCCCTACGAGCAGTACTTC.

This clone was seen a handful of times. The chain carries TRBV30 and TRBJ2-3, with 14 positions matching TRBD2. With 5 bases clipped from V and 3 bases from J, the junction kept 1 base outside the gene matches. In germline, CDR1 is GTSNPN, CDR2 SVGIG (reference sequence). The CDR3 runs to 14 residues. CDR3 DNA: TGTGCCTGGGGGACTAGCGGGAGTACAGATACGCAGTATTTT. Protein: CAWGTSGSTDTQYF.

V usage is TRBV6-6 and J usage is TRBJ2-5; a weak D match, TRBD1 (5 bases). The J call may be in error: the DNA end matches TRBJ2-7 better. The length of the CDR3 is 14 residues. Looked up from germline, CDR1 is MNHNY and CDR2 is SVGAGI (reference sequence). Here the CDR3 reads CASSRGSSSYEQYF. The DNA of the CDR3 is TGTGCCAGCAGTAGGGGTAGCAGTTCCTACGAGCAGTACTTC.

A few counts support this clone. The CDR3 is CASGAGGTDTQYF. Written as DNA, the CDR3 is TGTGCCAGCGGGGCGGGGGGCACAGATACGCAGTATTTT. This chain uses TRBV2 with TRBJ2-3, with 7 bases identical to TRBD2. V lost 8 bases to trimming and J lost 1 base; unmatched junction nucleotides: 3. Per the germline V gene, CDR1 is SNHLY and CDR2 is FYNNEI. The CDR3 runs 13 residues.

The genes are TRBV9 and TRBJ2-5; TRBD2 matches at 9 bases. V trimming: 2 bases; J trimming: 5 bases; junction bases outside the gene matches: 13. Per the germline V gene, CDR1 is SGDLS and CDR2 is YYNGEE. The CDR3 length is 17 residues. This CDR3 is CASSVGGVAGVWETQYF. The CDR3 DNA follows: TGTGCCAGCAGCGTGGGGGGGGTAGCGGGAGTATGGGAGACCCAGTACTTC.

The chain joins TRBV5-1 to TRBJ2-1, with 9 nucleotides matching TRBD2. This CDR3 region has 16 residues. Germline CDR1 is SGHRS and CDR2 is YFSETQ. V lost 2 bases to trimming and J lost 3 bases; unmatched junction nucleotides: 6. The CDR3 region is CASSFSSGGHYNEQFF. The CDR3 region has the DNA TGCGCCAGCAGCTTCTCAAGCGGGGGGCACTACAATGAGCAGTTCTTC. The full variable domain, with the rest looked up from reference TRBV5-1 and TRBJ2-1, is KAGVTQTPRYLIKTRGQQVTLSCSPISGHRSVSWYQQTPGQGLQFLFEYFSETQRNKGNFPGRFSGRQFSNSRSEMNVSTLELGDSALYLCASSFSSGGHYNEQFFGPGTRLTVL.

V usage is TRBV27 and J usage is TRBJ1-2, with 7 bases that match TRBD1. V dropped 6 bases and J dropped 8; count of bases not matched to a gene: 9. The CDR3 has 13 residues. Germline CDR1 and CDR2: MNHEY and SMNVEV (reference sequence). The CDR3 nucleotides read TGTGCCAGCAGCCTTGACAGGGCCAACGGCTACACCTTC. Translation: CASSLDRANGYTF.

CDR3 nucleotide sequence: TGCGCCAGCAGCTTGGAAGGGGGACTAGCGGGAGGGACGTCTGGAGATACGCAGTATTTT. It yields the protein CASSLEGGLAGGTSGDTQYF. The V and J genes are TRBV5-1 and TRBJ2-3, with 16 bases matching TRBD2. Trimming removed 0 bases from V and 5 bases from J; junction bases left unmatched: 12. Looked up from germline, CDR1 is SGHRS and CDR2 is YFSETQ. The CDR3 has 20 residues. Full variable domain (remainder filled in from reference TRBV5-1 and TRBJ2-3): KAGVTQTPRYLIKTRGQQVTLSCSPISGHRSVSWYQQTPGQGLQFLFEYFSETQRNKGNFPGRFSGRQFSNSRSEMNVSTLELGDSALYLCASSLEGGLAGGTSGDTQYFGPGTRLTVL.

The chain combines TRBV5-6 with TRBJ1-1; D is unclear. The CDR3 has 16 residues. Deletions cut 5 bases from V and 0 bases from J, with 17 bases between. The V gene's germline CDR1 is SGHDT and CDR2 YYEEEE. CDR3 DNA sequence: TGTGCCAGCAGTTACCCCCCGGAGCACATGAACACTGAAGCTTTCTTT. It translates to CASSYPPEHMNTEAFF.

The rearrangement links TRBV5-1 to TRBJ1-5; D unresolved. Germline V gene sequence: CDR1 SGHRS, CDR2 YFSETQ. The CDR3 length is 13 residues. Trimming removed 1 base at V and 3 bases at J, with 5 bases between. CDR3: CASSLNNNQPQHF. The CDR3 bases are TGCGCCAGCAGCTTGAACAACAATCAGCCCCAGCATTTT.

The chain recombines TRBV7-6 with TRBJ1-3, with TRBD1 as a possible D gene (6 bases). Trimming removed 6 bases from V and 9 bases from J, with 15 bases in between. The CDR3 has 13 amino acids. Germline CDR1 SGHVS, CDR2 FNYEAQ. CDR3 residues: CASRPKLGGTIYF. The CDR3 DNA sequence: TGTGCCAGCAGACCAAAGCTAGGGGGCACCATATATTTT.

This sequence joins TRBV11-2 and TRBJ2-7; no clear D. Trimming stripped 1 base from V and 2 bases from J, with 18 bases between. Germline V lookup: CDR1 SGHAT, CDR2 FQNNGV. CDR3 length: 17 residues. The chain's CDR3 is CASSLVPLPRMPYEQYF. The CDR3 DNA follows: TGTGCCAGCAGCTTAGTCCCTCTACCCCGAATGCCCTACGAGCAGTACTTC. The full variable domain, rest sourced from reference TRBV11-2 and TRBJ2-7, is EAGVAQSPRYKIIEKRQSVAFWCNPISGHATLYWYQQILGQGPKLLIQFQNNGVVDDSQLPKDRFSAERLKGVDSTLKIQPAKLEDSAVYLCASSLVPLPRMPYEQYFGPGTRLTVT.

This clone was counted between two and nine times. This chain connects TRBV9 to TRBJ1-5; possibly TRBD1 for D (5 bases). Per the germline V gene, CDR1 is SGDLS and CDR2 is YYNGEE. The V and J ends lost 2 bases and 2 bases respectively, with 11 bases between them. CDR3 length: 15 residues. The CDR3 spells CASSVGHGGNQPQHF. The DNA of the CDR3 is TGTGCCAGCAGCGTCGGACACGGTGGCAATCAGCCCCAGCATTTT.

The table lists this clone with a count of one. The CDR3 region is CASSFLRGGNTNPNEQFF. The DNA of the CDR3 is TGTGCCAGCAGCTTCCTTAGGGGGGGGAACACGAATCCTAATGAGCAGTTCTTC. The chain links TRBV7-9 to TRBJ2-1; possibly TRBD2 for D (7 bases). The CDR3 has 18 residues. Per germline, CDR1 SEHNR and CDR2 FQNEAQ (reference sequence). V was cut by 3 bases and J by 7 bases, with 25 bases left in between.

The chain carries TRBV30 and TRBJ1-4; a weak D match, TRBD1 (5 bases). V was clipped by 2 bases and J by 11 bases, with 24 bases between them. Per germline, CDR1 GTSNPN and CDR2 SVGIG (reference sequence). The CDR3 is 16 residues long. CDR3 residues: CAWSTHPRRVGRKLFF. The CDR3 nucleotides read TGTGCCTGGAGTACCCACCCCCGCAGGGTCGGGAGGAAACTGTTTTTT.